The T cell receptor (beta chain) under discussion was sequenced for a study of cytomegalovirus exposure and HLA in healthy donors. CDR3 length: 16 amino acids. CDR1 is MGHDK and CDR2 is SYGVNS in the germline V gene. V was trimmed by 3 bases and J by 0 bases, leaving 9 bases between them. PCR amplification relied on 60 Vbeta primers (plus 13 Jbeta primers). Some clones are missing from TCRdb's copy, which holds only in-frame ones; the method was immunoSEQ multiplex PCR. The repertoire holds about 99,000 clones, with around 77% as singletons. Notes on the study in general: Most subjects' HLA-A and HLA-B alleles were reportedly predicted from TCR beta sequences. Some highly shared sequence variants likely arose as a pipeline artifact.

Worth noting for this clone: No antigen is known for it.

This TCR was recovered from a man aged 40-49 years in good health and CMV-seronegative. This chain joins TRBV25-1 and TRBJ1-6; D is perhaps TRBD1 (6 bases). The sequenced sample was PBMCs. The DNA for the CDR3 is TGTGCCAGCAGTGAGAGAGGGGGCTCCTATAATTCACCCCTCCACTTT. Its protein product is CASSERGGSYNSPLHF. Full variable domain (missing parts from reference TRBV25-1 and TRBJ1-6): EADIYQTPRYLVIGTGKKITLECSQTMGHDKMYWYQQDPGMELHLIHYSYGVNSTEKGDLSSESTVSRIRTEHFPLTLESARPSHTSQYLCASSERGGSYNSPLHFGNGTRLTVT.